Below, 26 T cell receptor beta chains from the same sample are listed, as sequenced in a study of T cell repertoires in cytomegalovirus infection. Via MiXCR, TCRdb re-called the reads, giving one row per CDR3 protein. The sample lists approximately 200,000 distinct CDR3 sequences; 28% were seen once. Sequencing was carried out using PBMCs. The source is a human donor in good health (CMV status not recorded). Some clones in this sample may be carry-over from other donors' samples.

About this clonotype: A single base separates this from a much larger clone, so it may be a read error. The chain is built from TRBV6-6 and TRBJ1-1; D remains ambiguous. This CDR3 has 11 amino acids. V gave up 10 bases and J gave up 4 bases, with 10 bases separating them. Germline CDR1 MNHNY, CDR2 SVGAGI (reference sequence). The CDR3 protein is CATYRVTEAFF. The CDR3 region has the DNA TGTGCCACCTATAGGGTCACTGAAGCTTTCTTT.

The rearrangement links TRBV29-1 to TRBJ1-1, with TRBD1 as a possible D gene (5 bases). Trimming cost V 7 bases and J 1 base, with 16 bases left between them. The CDR3 runs 14 residues. Germline lookup yields CDR1 SQVTM and CDR2 ANQGSEA. The CDR3 sequence: CSASPGRANTEAFF. The CDR3 DNA is TGCAGCGCCAGTCCGGGACGGGCGAACACTGAAGCTTTCTTT.

This clonotype was recorded at least ten times. This rearrangement joins TRBV7-2 to TRBJ2-7; TRBD1 is a possible D gene (5 bases). The V and J ends lost 1 base and 2 bases respectively, with 9 bases between them. CDR3 length: 14 amino acids. CDR1 and CDR2 from the germline V gene are SGHTA and FQGNSA. The CDR3 reads CASSLVRAAYEQYF. CDR3 in DNA: TGTGCCAGCAGCTTAGTCAGGGCCGCCTACGAGCAGTACTTC.

The sample holds a few counts of this clonotype. The chain has TRBV7-6 and TRBJ1-4; D is unclear. CDR1 is SGHVS, CDR2 FNYEAQ, per germline. The CDR3 is 14 amino acids. With 4 bases removed from V and 1 base from J, the gap between germline ends came to 7 bases. The CDR3 DNA follows: TGTGCCAGCAGCTGGACGGGAACTAATGAAAAACTGTTTTTT. This gives the protein CASSWTGTNEKLFF.

The sample holds many counts of this clonotype. The DNA of the CDR3 is TGTGCCAGCAGACGCGGGACGCACAATGAGCAGTTCTTC. Translated: CASRRGTHNEQFF. The chain joins TRBV12-3 or TRBV12-4 to TRBJ2-1; tentatively, D is TRBD2 (6 bases). V lost 6 bases to trimming and J lost 5 bases, with 11 bases between them. This CDR3 has 13 amino acids.

In its sample, this clonotype was seen many times. V gene TRBV7-2 combines with J gene TRBJ1-1; D unresolved. Per germline, CDR1 SGHTA and CDR2 FQGNSA. Trimming pared 1 base from V and 1 base from J, leaving 10 bases between. This CDR3 comprises 15 residues. Here the CDR3 reads CASSLEVGENTEAFF. CDR3 nucleotide sequence: TGTGCCAGCAGCTTAGAGGTGGGAGAGAACACTGAAGCTTTCTTT.

The V and J genes are TRBV7-2 and TRBJ2-7; D perhaps matches TRBD1 (6 bases). This CDR3 spans 15 amino acids. Trimming shortened V by 4 bases and J by 0 bases, and 13 bases separated the two germline ends. In germline, CDR1 is SGHTA, CDR2 FQGNSA. CDR3 sequence reads: CASSSRTANSYEQYF. Written as DNA, the CDR3 is TGTGCCAGCAGCTCCCGGACAGCGAACTCCTACGAGCAGTACTTC. The variable domain in full, completed from reference TRBV7-2 and TRBJ2-7, reads GAGVSQSPSNKVTEKGKDVELRCDPISGHTALYWYRQSLGQGLEFLIYFQGNSAPDKSGLPSDRFSAERTGGSVSTLTIQRTQQEDSAVYLCASSSRTANSYEQYFGPGTRLTVT.

The rearrangement uses TRBV5-1 and TRBJ1-4, with TRBD1 matching 8 bases. Losses at the gene ends were 2 bases for V and 8 bases for J; bases not matched to a gene: 5. The CDR3 runs to 14 residues. Looked up from germline, CDR1 is SGHRS and CDR2 is YFSETQ. The CDR3 region has the DNA TGCGCCAGCAGCTTCGGACAGGGACAGGAAAAACTGTTTTTT. It is translated as CASSFGQGQEKLFF.

The sample holds one count of this clonotype. The chain carries TRBV3-1 and TRBJ1-1; D is undetermined. The germline V gene encodes CDR1 LGHDT and CDR2 YNNKEL (reference sequence). V lost 2 bases and J lost 9, with 19 bases in between. This CDR3 is built from 15 residues. Written as DNA, the CDR3 is TGTGCCAGCAGCCAAAGCGCAGTCGCCGGAAGAAAAGCTTTCTTT. Translated: CASSQSAVAGRKAFF.

This chain connects TRBV29-1 to TRBJ2-7, with TRBD2 matching 9 bases. There are 14 residues in the CDR3. The germline V gene has CDR1 SQVTM and CDR2 ANQGSEA. V lost 7 bases and J lost 3; bases outside the gene matches: 10. CDR3 protein: CSARVERGDYEQYF. The DNA of the CDR3 is TGCAGCGCCCGAGTCGAGCGGGGGGACTACGAGCAGTACTTC.

The J gene is TRBJ1-6, the V gene TRBV30; D possibly corresponds to TRBD1 (5 bases). V lost 2 bases to trimming and J lost 8 bases, with 19 bases between them. CDR1 is GTSNPN and CDR2 is SVGIG in the germline V gene (reference sequence). This CDR3 is built from 16 residues. This chain's CDR3 is CAWSTSGQLGDSPLHF. CDR3 coding DNA: TGTGCCTGGAGTACCTCCGGTCAGTTAGGGGATTCACCCCTCCACTTT.

J is TRBJ2-7 and V is TRBV20-1; 11 bases agree with TRBD2. The CDR3 length is 14 residues. With 3 bases clipped from V and 6 bases from J, the junction kept 7 bases outside the gene matches. The V gene's germline CDR1 is DFQATT and CDR2 SNEGSKA (reference sequence). The chain's CDR3 is CSASGTSGGSEQYF. The CDR3 nucleotides are TGCAGTGCTAGTGGGACTAGCGGCGGGAGCGAGCAGTACTTC.

The chain recombines TRBV2 with TRBJ1-6, with D perhaps matching TRBD1 (5 bases). This CDR3 region has 15 residues. Germline loops: CDR1 SNHLY, CDR2 FYNNEI. Trimming cost V 1 base and J 8 bases, with 12 bases left between them. CDR3 in DNA: TGTGCCAGCAGTGAAGACCAGGGTAGGGATTCACCCCTCCACTTT. Its protein product is CASSEDQGRDSPLHF.

This chain links TRBV7-2 with TRBJ2-7, with TRBD2 identical over 7 bases. V gave up 1 base and J gave up 3 bases; unmatched junction bases: 6. The germline gives CDR1 SGHTA, CDR2 FQGNSA. The CDR3 covers 15 residues. CDR3 DNA: TGTGCCAGCAGCTTAGGGCTAGCGGAGTACTACGAGCAGTACTTC. Its translation: CASSLGLAEYYEQYF.

The chain uses TRBV18 and TRBJ1-1; a possible D gene is TRBD1 (6 bases). Germline CDR1 and CDR2: KGHSH and LQKENI. There are 14 residues in the CDR3. The germline V and J ends were trimmed by 4 bases and 1 base, with 10 bases remaining between them. CDR3 DNA: TGTGCCAGCTCACGGGGGGCTGAGAACACTGAAGCTTTCTTT. The encoded protein is CASSRGAENTEAFF.

Written as DNA, the CDR3 is TGTGCCAGCAGCCGTACAGGGTACACTGAAGCTTTCTTT. It yields the protein CASSRTGYTEAFF. The chain combines TRBV3-1 with TRBJ1-1, with D perhaps matching TRBD1 (6 bases). Trimming removed 4 bases from V and 3 bases from J, with 9 bases in between. There are 13 residues in the CDR3. Germline values: CDR1 LGHDT, CDR2 YNNKEL (reference sequence).

The chain joins TRBV7-6 to TRBJ2-1; the D gene is possibly TRBD2 (5 bases). The CDR3 length is 14 residues. Germline V lookup: CDR1 SGHVS, CDR2 FNYEAQ. V lost 3 bases and J lost 6, with 12 bases in between. CDR3 in amino acids: CASSFRGQSNEQFF. CDR3 bases: TGTGCCAGCAGCTTCCGAGGGCAGAGCAATGAGCAGTTCTTC.

The chain has TRBV7-3 and TRBJ1-1; the match to TRBD1 covers 7 bases. Germline trimming cut 1 base from V and 5 bases from J; bases unmatched to any gene: 7. Germline lookup yields CDR1 SGHTA and CDR2 FQGTGA. The CDR3 loop spans 15 amino acids. The CDR3: CASSLNRGGGTEAFF. CDR3 DNA: TGTGCCAGCAGCTTAAACAGGGGAGGTGGGACTGAAGCTTTCTTT.

Turning to this clonotype: Germline is not matched at one junction end, which may reflect a read error. The rearrangement uses TRBV29-1 and TRBJ1-2, with D unresolved. Germline values: CDR1 SQVTM, CDR2 ANQGSEA. The CDR3 spans 9 residues. This chain's CDR3 is CSVEERGGF. Here the CDR3 DNA reads TGCAGCGTTGAAGAGCGGGGAGGCTTC. Using reference TRBV29-1 and TRBJ1-2 for the parts outside the CDR3, the full variable domain is SAVISQKPSRDICQRGTSLTIQCQVDSQVTMMFWYRQQPGQSLTLIATANQGSEATYESGFVIDKFPISRPNLTFSTLTVSNMSPEDSSIYLCSVEERGGFGSGTRLTVV.

The rearrangement links TRBV18 to TRBJ2-7; 7 nucleotides agree with TRBD2. CDR1 KGHSH and CDR2 LQKENI come from the germline V gene. The CDR3 extends over 16 amino acids. With 4 bases clipped from V and 3 bases from J, the junction kept 12 bases outside the gene matches. The DNA of the CDR3 is TGTGCCAGCTCACGCGGGAGCGGTAGCAATCTCTACGAGCAGTACTTC. Encoded protein: CASSRGSGSNLYEQYF.

This chain links TRBV14 with TRBJ1-1; D uncertain. From germline, CDR1 is SGHDN and CDR2 FVKESK. This CDR3 spans 14 amino acids. V lost 4 bases, J lost 6 bases, and 15 bases lay in between. The CDR3 protein is CASSPQDYKAEAFF. The CDR3 nucleotides are TGTGCCAGCAGCCCCCAAGACTATAAGGCTGAAGCTTTCTTT.

J is TRBJ1-5 and V is TRBV19; possibly TRBD1 for D (5 bases). V lost 6 bases and J lost 2, with 14 bases in between. The CDR3 covers 15 residues. Germline lookup yields CDR1 LNHDA and CDR2 SQIVND (reference sequence). The CDR3 sequence is CASRYGTEGNQPQHF. DNA for the CDR3: TGTGCCAGTAGATACGGGACTGAGGGCAATCAGCCCCAGCATTTT.

This clonotype has a handful of counts. The chain recombines TRBV6-1 with TRBJ2-5, with a tentative D call TRBD2 (5 bases). The V end lost 3 bases, the J end lost 4 bases, and 12 bases lay between the germline ends. Germline loops: CDR1 MNHNS, CDR2 SASEGT. CDR3 length: 14 amino acids. The CDR3 sequence is CASSEARVAETQYF. As DNA, the CDR3 is TGTGCCAGCAGTGAGGCGAGGGTCGCAGAGACCCAGTACTTC.

This clonotype has just a few counts. The CDR3 reads CASIWSANTGELFF. The CDR3 DNA sequence: TGTGCCAGCATCTGGTCCGCGAACACCGGGGAGCTGTTTTTT. The rearrangement uses TRBV19 and TRBJ2-2; D unresolved. Between the trimmed V and J ends, which lost 9 bases and 0 bases, there was a span of 11 bases. The CDR3 covers 14 residues. Germline V gene lookup returns CDR1 LNHDA and CDR2 SQIVND (reference sequence).

This rearrangement joins TRBV6-5 to TRBJ2-1; a possible D gene is TRBD2 (7 bases). The CDR3 contains 18 residues. Germline CDR1 is MNHEY and CDR2 is SVGAGI. V was clipped by 2 bases and J by 6 bases, with 23 bases between them. The CDR3 reads CASSYPTGRGGDGNEQFF. The CDR3 DNA reads TGTGCCAGCAGTTACCCCACGGGCCGCGGGGGCGACGGCAATGAGCAGTTCTTC.

This chain connects TRBV12-5 to TRBJ1-1; no firm D call. Trimming pared 0 bases from V and 0 bases from J, leaving 8 bases between. The CDR3 loop spans 15 amino acids. Germline CDR1 is LGHNT and CDR2 is FRNRAP. This CDR3 reads CASGLVQQLNTEAFF. The CDR3, as DNA: TGTGCTAGTGGTTTGGTTCAGCAGTTGAACACTGAAGCTTTCTTT.